This T cell receptor beta chain was recorded in a study of T cell responses to AZD1222 COVID-19 vaccine. Remarks on this clone: Its antigen is unidentified.

Study-wide results and caveats: Increased Spike-specific TCR breadth and depth were observed after two AZD1222 doses.

Sequencing used immunoSEQ multiplex PCR; TCRdb keeps in-frame clones, though not all of them. The sample shows 150,000 or so clones, around 89% of them seen only once. CDR1 SGDLS and CDR2 YYNGEE come from the germline V gene. The CDR3 covers 16 residues. Trimming cost V 1 base and J 4 bases; bases outside gene matches: 8. The chain uses TRBV9 and TRBJ1-2, with 9 bases matching TRBD1. The sample was peripheral blood, taken on day 0 of AZD1222 vaccination. This clonotype was obtained from an adult in good health. The CDR3 loop reads CASSVTPGQGGYGYTF. CDR3 nucleotide sequence: TGTGCCAGCAGCGTAACCCCGGGACAGGGAGGCTATGGCTACACCTTC.